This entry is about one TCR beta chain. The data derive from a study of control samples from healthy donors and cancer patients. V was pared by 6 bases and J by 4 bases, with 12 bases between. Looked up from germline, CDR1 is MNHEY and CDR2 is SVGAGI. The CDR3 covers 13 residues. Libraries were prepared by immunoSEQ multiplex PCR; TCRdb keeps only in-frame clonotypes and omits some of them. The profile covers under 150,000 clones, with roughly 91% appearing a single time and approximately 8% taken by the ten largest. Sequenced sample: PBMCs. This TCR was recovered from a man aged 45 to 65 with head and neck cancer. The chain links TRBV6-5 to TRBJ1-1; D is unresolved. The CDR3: CASRVESLTEAFF. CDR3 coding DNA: TGTGCCAGCAGGGTGGAGTCCCTCACTGAAGCTTTCTTT.